This T cell receptor beta chain was identified in a study of blood T cells in healthy people across ages. Study observations and caveats: Whereas aged donors had fewer naive CD4+ cells, long-lived donors had more of them and higher diversity. While age rose, TCR beta diversity per million T cells dropped in a roughly linear way.

The authors ran a second PCR of about 6 to 11 cycles using a sample-barcoded 5' primer and a J-beta primer mix. A 12-random-nucleotide template-switch adaptor tagged each cDNA molecule. There were at least 2.5 million CDR3-containing paired-end reads obtained from each sample. Each CDR3 protein is one row after TCRdb ran MiXCR on the 5' RACE reads. This sample has roughly 730,000 distinct CDR3 sequences, with just over 55% found just once. Germline V gives CDR1 SGHTA, CDR2 FQGNSA. The CDR3 is 14 residues long. V lost 5 bases to trimming and J lost 6 bases; unmatched junction nucleotides: 7. This clonotype has a handful of counts. What it binds is not known.

This chain joins TRBV7-2 and TRBJ2-1; 7 bases are a match to TRBD1. The sequencing input was blood. This sequence was found in a man in his forties in good health. CDR3 DNA sequence: TGTGCCAGCAGCATCGGCAGGGGGTTCAATGAGCAGTTCTTC. Its protein product is CASSIGRGFNEQFF.